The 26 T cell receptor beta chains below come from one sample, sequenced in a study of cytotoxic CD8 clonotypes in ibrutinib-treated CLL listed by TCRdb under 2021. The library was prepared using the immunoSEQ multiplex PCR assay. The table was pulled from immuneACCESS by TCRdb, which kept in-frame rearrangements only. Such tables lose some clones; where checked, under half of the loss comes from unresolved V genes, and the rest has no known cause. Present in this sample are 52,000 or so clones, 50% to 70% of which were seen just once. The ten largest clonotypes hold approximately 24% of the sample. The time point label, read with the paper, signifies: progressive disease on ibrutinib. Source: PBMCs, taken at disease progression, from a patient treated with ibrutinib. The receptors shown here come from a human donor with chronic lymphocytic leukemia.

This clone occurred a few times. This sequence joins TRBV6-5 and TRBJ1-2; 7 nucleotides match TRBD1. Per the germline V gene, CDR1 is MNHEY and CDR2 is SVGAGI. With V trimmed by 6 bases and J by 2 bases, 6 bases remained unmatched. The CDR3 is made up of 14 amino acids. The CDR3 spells CASRNRGRNYGYTF. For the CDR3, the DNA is TGTGCCAGCAGGAACAGGGGCCGGAACTATGGCTACACCTTC.

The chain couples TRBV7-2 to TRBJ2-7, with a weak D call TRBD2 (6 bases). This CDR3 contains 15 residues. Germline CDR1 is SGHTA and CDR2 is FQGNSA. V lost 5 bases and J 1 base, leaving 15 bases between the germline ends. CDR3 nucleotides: TGTGCCAGCAGCGCCTTCTCCGGGACTTCCTACGAGCAGTACTTC. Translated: CASSAFSGTSYEQYF.

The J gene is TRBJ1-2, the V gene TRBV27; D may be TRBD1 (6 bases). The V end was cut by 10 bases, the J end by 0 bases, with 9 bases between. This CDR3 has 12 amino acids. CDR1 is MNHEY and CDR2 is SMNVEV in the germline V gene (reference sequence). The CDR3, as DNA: TGTGCCACCCGACAGGCTAACTATGGCTACACCTTC. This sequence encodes CATRQANYGYTF.

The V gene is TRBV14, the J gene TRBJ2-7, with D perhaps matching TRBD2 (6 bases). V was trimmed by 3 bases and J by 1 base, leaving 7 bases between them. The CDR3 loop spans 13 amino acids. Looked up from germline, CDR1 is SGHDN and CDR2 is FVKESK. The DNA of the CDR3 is TGTGCCAGCAGCCAGGGAGGATCCTACGAGCAGTACTTC. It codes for CASSQGGSYEQYF.

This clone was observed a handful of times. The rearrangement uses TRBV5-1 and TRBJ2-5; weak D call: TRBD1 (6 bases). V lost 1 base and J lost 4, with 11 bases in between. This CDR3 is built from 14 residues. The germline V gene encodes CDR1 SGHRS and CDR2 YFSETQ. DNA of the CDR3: TGCGCCAGCAGCTTGCTGGAAGGGGGAGAGACCCAGTACTTC. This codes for CASSLLEGGETQYF.

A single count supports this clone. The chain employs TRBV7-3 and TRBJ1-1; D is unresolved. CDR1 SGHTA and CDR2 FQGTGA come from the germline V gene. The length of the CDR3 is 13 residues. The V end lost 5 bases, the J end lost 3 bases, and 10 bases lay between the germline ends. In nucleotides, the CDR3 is TGTGCCAGCAGCCCATTGAGGGACACTGAAGCTTTCTTT. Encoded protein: CASSPLRDTEAFF.

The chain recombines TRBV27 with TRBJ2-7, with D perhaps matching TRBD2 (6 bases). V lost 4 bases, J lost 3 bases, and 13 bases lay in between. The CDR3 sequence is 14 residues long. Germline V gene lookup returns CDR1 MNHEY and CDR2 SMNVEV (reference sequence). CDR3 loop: CASSSGLPGYEQYF. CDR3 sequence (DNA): TGTGCCAGCAGTTCGGGACTTCCCGGCTACGAGCAGTACTTC.

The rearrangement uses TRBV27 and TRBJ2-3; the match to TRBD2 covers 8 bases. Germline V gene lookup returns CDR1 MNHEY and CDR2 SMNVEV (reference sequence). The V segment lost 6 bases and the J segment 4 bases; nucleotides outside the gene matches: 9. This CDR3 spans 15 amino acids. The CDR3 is CASRVAGGPADTQYF. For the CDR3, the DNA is TGTGCCAGCAGGGTTGCGGGGGGCCCCGCAGATACGCAGTATTTT.

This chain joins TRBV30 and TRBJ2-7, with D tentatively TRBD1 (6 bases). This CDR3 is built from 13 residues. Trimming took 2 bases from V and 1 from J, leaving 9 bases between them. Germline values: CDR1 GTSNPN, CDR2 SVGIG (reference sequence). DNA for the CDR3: TGTGCCTGGAGTTACGGACAGTCCTACGAGCAGTACTTC. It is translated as CAWSYGQSYEQYF.

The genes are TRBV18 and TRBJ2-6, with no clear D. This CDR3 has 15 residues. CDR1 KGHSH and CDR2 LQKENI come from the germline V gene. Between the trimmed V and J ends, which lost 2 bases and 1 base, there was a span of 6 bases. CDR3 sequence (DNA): TGTGCCAGCTCACCAACGTGGTCTGGGGCCAACGTCCTGACTTTC. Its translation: CASSPTWSGANVLTF.

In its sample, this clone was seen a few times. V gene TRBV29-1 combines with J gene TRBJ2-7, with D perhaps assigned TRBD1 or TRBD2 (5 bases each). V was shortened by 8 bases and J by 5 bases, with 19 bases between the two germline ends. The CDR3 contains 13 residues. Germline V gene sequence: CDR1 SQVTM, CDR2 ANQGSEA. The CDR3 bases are TGCAGCCGGGGCTGGAGACAGTACAACGAGCAGTACTTC. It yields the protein CSRGWRQYNEQYF.

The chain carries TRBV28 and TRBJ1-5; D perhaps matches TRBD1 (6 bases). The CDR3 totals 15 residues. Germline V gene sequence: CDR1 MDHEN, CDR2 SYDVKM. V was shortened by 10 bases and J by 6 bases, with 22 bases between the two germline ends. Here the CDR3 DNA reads TGTGCCACCTGGCGGGGAAGCCAGGGGAGTCAGCCCCAGCATTTT. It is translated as CATWRGSQGSQPQHF.

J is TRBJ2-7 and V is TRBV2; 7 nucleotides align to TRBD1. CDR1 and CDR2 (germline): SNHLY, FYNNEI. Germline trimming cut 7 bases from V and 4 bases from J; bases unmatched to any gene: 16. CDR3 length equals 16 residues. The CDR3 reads CASISSIGTVVYEQYF. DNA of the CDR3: TGTGCCAGCATTTCGAGTATCGGGACAGTGGTTTACGAGCAGTACTTC.

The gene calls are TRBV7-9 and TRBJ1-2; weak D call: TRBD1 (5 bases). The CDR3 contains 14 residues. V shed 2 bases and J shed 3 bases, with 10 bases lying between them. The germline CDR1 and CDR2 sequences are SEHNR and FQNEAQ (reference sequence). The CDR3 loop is CASSLSQGDYGYTF. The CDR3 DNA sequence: TGTGCCAGCAGCTTAAGTCAGGGCGACTATGGCTACACCTTC.

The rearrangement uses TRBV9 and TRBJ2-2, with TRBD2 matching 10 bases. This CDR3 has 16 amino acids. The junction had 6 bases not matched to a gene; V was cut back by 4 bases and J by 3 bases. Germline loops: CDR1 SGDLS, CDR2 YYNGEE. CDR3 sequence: CASSPRTSGYTGELFF. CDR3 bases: TGTGCCAGCAGCCCCCGGACTAGCGGATACACCGGGGAGCTGTTTTTT.

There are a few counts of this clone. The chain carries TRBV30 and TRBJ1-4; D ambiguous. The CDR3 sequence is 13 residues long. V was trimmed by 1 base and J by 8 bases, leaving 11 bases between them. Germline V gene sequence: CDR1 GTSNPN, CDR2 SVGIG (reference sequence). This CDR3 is CAWSARFREKLFF. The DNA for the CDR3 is TGTGCCTGGAGTGCGAGGTTTAGAGAAAAACTGTTTTTT. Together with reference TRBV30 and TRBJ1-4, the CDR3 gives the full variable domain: SQTIHQWPATLVQPVGSPLSLECTVEGTSNPNLYWYRQAAGRGLQLLFYSVGIGQISSEVPQNLSASRPQDRQFILSSKKLLLSDSGFYLCAWSARFREKLFFGSGTQLSVL.

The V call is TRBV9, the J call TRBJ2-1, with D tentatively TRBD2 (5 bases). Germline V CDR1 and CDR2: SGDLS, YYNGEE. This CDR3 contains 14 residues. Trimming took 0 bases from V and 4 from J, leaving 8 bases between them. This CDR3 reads CASSVVDFYNEQFF. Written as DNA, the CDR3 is TGTGCCAGCAGCGTAGTGGACTTTTACAATGAGCAGTTCTTC.

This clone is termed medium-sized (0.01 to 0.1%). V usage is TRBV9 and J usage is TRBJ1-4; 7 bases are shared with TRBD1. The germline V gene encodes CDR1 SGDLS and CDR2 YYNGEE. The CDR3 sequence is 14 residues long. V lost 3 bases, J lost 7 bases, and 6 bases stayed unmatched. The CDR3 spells CASSETTGIEKLFF. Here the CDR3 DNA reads TGTGCCAGCAGCGAGACGACAGGGATTGAAAAACTGTTTTTT.

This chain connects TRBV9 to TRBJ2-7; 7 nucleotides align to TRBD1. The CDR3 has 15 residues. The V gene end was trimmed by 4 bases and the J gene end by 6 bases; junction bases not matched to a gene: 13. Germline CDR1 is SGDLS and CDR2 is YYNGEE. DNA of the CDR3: TGTGCCAGCAGCCCACTGGGACAGAAATCCGGCGAGCAGTACTTC. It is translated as CASSPLGQKSGEQYF.

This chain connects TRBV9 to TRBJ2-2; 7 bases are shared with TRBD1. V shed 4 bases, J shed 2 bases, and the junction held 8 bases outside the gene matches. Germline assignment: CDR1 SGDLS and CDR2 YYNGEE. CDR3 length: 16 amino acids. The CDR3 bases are TGTGCCAGCAGCCCAACCGGGACAGTAAACACCGGGGAGCTGTTTTTT. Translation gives CASSPTGTVNTGELFF.

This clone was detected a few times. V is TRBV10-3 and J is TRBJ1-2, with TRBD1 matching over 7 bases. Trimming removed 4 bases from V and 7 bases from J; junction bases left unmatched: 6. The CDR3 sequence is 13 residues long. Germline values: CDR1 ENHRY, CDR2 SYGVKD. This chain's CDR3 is CAISGGQLRGYTF. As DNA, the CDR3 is TGTGCCATCAGTGGGGGACAGTTACGTGGCTACACCTTC.

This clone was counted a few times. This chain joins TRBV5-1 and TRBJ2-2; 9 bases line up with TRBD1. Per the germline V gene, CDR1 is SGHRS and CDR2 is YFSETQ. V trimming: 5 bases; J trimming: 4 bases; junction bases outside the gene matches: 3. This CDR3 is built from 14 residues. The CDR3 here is CASRQGAATGELFF. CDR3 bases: TGCGCCAGCAGACAGGGGGCGGCCACCGGGGAGCTGTTTTTT.

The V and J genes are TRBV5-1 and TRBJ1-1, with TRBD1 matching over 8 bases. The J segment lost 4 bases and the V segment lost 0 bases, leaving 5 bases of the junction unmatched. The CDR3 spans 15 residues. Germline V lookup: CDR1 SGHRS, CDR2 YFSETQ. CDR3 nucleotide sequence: TGCGCCAGCAGCTTGGCAGGGGGCGCGAGCACTGAAGCTTTCTTT. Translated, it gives CASSLAGGASTEAFF.

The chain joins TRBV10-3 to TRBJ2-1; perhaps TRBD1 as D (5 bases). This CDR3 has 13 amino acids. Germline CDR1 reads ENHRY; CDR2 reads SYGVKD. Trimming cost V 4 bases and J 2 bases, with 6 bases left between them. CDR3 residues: CAISGQPYNEQFF. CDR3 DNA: TGTGCCATCAGTGGACAGCCCTACAATGAGCAGTTCTTC.

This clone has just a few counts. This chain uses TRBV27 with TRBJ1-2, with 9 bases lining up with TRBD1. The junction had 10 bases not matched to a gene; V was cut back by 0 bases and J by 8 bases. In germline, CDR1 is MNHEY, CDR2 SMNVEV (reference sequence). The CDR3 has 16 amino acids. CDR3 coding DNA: TGTGCCAGCAGTTTATCCGGGACAGGGCTTAGTAAGGGCTACACCTTC. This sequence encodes CASSLSGTGLSKGYTF.

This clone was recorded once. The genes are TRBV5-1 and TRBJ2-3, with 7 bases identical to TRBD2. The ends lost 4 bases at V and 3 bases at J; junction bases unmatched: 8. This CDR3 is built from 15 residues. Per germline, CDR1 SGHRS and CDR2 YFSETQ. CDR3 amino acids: CASSRGSGGTDTQYF. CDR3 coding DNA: TGCGCCAGCAGCCGTGGATCGGGGGGAACAGATACGCAGTATTTT.